This T cell receptor beta chain derives from a study of T cells in Graves' hyperthyroidism and ophthalmopathy. These patients, aged 18 to 65, had recently diagnosed hyperthyroidism lasting under 2 months. Trimming cost V 4 bases and J 0 bases, with 21 bases left between them. The CDR3 spans 18 residues. Germline loops: CDR1 SGHTA, CDR2 FQGNSA. Amplification targeted TCR beta CDR3 regions from RNA transcripts. TCR CDR3 underwent first-round RT-PCR with the HTBI primer set. TCRdb ran MiXCR on the multiplex PCR reads and lists one entry per CDR3 protein. This table holds under 400,000 distinct CDR3 sequences, 20% to 25% found once. On this clonotype: Its cognate antigen is unknown.

Study results and caveats: Among thyroid clonotypes expanded above 0.001, most also appeared in blood. Ophthalmopathy prediction by the model preceded onset by a median 6.5 months.

Sequenced input: blood. The chain joins TRBV7-2 to TRBJ1-1; possibly TRBD1 for D (5 bases). The sequence was obtained from a man in his fifties or sixties with Graves' hyperthyroidism. DNA for the CDR3: TGTGCCAGCAGCTCGCGGGACGGAGAAGGTCTTCTGAACACTGAAGCTTTCTTT. Translated: CASSSRDGEGLLNTEAFF.